The present T cell receptor beta chain was sequenced within a study of control samples from healthy donors and cancer patients. The table came from immunoSEQ multiplex PCR; TCRdb's copy has only in-frame clones and leaves some out. The sample has roughly 80,000 clones, over 85% seen once. This CDR3 comprises 13 residues. Trimming took 0 bases from V and 9 from J, leaving 9 bases between them. Germline V CDR1 and CDR2: SEHNR, FQNEAQ (reference sequence). This clone was detected only a few times. The chain is built from TRBV7-9 and TRBJ2-1; D is possibly TRBD1 (5 bases). Sequenced sample: blood. This receptor was taken from a man in his fifties or sixties in good health. The CDR3 loop is CASSLARDGEQFF. The CDR3 DNA sequence: TGTGCCAGCAGCTTAGCCAGGGATGGTGAGCAGTTCTTC.